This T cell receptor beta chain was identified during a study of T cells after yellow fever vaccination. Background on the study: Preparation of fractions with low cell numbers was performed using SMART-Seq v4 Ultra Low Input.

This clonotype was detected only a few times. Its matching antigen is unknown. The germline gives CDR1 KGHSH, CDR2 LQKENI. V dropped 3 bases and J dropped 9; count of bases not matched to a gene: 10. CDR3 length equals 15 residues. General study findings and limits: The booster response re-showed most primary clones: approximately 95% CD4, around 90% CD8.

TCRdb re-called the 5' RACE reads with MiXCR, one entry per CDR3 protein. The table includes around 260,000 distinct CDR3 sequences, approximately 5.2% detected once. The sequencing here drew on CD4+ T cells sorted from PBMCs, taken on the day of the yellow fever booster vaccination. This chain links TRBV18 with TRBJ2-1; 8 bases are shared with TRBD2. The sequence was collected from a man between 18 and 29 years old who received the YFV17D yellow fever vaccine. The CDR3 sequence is CASSPLAGGSTEQFF. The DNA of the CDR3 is TGTGCCAGCTCACCGCTCGCGGGGGGATCCACTGAGCAGTTCTTC.